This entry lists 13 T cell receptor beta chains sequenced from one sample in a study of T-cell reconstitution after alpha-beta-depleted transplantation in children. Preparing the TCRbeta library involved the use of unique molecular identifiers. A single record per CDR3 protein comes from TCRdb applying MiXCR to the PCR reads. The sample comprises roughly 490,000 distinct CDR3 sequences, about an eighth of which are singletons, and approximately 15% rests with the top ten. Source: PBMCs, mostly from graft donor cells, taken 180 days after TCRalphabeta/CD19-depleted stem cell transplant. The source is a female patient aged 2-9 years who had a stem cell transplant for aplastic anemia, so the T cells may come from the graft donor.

CDR3 in DNA: TGTGCCAGCAGCTTAAAGGGGCCCTCCATACACAATGAGCAGTTCTTC. As protein: CASSLKGPSIHNEQFF. V and J are TRBV7-2 and TRBJ2-1, with D tentatively TRBD1 (5 bases). Between the trimmed V and J ends, which lost 2 bases and 5 bases, there was a span of 16 bases. Germline V CDR1 and CDR2: SGHTA, FQGNSA. The CDR3 consists of 16 residues.

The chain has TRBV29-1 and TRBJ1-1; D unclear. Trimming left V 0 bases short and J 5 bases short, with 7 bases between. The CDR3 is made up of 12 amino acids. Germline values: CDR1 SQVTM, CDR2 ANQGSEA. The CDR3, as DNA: TGCAGCGTTGAAGATCGGGTGACTGAAGCTTTCTTT. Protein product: CSVEDRVTEAFF.

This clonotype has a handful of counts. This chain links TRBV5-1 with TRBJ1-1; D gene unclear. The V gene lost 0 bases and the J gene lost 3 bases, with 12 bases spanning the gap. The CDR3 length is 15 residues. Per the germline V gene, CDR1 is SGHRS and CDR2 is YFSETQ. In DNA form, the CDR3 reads TGCGCCAGCAGCTTGGAATTGGTCACAGACACTGAAGCTTTCTTT. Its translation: CASSLELVTDTEAFF.

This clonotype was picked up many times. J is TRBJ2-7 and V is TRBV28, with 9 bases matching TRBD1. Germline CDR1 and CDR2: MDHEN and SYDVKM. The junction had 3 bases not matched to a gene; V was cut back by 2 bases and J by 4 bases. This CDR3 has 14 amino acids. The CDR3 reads CASSLTGTGYEQYF. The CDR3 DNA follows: TGTGCCAGCAGTTTAACCGGGACAGGGTACGAGCAGTACTTC.

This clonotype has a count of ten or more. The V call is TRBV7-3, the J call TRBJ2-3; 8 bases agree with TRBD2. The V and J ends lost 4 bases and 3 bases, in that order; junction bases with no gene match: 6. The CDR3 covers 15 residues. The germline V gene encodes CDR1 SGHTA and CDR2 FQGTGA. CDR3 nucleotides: TGTGCCAGCAGCTCGGAGGCTAGCGGGACAGATACGCAGTATTTT. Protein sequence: CASSSEASGTDTQYF.

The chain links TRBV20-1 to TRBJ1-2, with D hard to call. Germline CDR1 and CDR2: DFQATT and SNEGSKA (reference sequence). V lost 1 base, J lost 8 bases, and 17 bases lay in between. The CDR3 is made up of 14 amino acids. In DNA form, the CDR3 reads TGCAGTGCTAGAGCCTCTGGATTAATCCCCGGCTACACCTTC. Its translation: CSARASGLIPGYTF.

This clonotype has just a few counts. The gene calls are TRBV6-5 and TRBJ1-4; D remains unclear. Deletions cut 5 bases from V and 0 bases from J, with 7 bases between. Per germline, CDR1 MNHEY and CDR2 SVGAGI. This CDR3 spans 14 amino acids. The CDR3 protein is CASSIATTNEKLFF. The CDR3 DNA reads TGTGCCAGCAGTATCGCGACAACTAATGAAAAACTGTTTTTT.

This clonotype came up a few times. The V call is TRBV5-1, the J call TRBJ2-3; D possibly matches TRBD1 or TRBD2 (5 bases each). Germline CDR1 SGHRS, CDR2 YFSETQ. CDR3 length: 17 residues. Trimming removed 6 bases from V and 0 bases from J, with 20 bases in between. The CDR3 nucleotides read TGCGCCAGCACCGGAGTTGGGGGTTACACTAGCACAGATACGCAGTATTTT. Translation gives CASTGVGGYTSTDTQYF.

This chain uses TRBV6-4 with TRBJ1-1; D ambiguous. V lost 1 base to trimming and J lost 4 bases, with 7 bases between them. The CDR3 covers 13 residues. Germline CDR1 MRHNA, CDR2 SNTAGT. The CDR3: CASSDYTGTEAFF. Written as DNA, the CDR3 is TGTGCCAGCAGTGACTATACGGGCACTGAAGCTTTCTTT.

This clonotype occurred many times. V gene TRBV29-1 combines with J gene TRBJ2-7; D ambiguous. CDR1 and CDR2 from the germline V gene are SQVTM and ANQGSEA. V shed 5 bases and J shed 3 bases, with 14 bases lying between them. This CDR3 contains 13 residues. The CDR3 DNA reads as TGCAGCGTTACTCTTCGGACGGTCTACGAGCAGTACTTC. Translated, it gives CSVTLRTVYEQYF.

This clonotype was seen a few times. CDR3 nucleotide sequence: TGTGCCAGCACCAACCCGGGACTAGCGGGAGATGGCCCCTACAATGAGCAGTTCTTC. This encodes CASTNPGLAGDGPYNEQFF. This chain joins TRBV28 and TRBJ2-1, with 14 positions matching TRBD2. The junction had 13 bases not matched to a gene; V was cut back by 7 bases and J by 2 bases. The CDR3 has 19 residues. Germline V gene lookup returns CDR1 MDHEN and CDR2 SYDVKM.

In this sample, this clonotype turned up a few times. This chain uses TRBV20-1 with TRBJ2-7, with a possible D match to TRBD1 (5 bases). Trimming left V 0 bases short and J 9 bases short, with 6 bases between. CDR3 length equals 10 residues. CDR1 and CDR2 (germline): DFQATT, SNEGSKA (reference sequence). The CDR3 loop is CSARDQGQYF. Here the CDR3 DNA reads TGCAGTGCTAGAGACCAGGGGCAGTACTTC.

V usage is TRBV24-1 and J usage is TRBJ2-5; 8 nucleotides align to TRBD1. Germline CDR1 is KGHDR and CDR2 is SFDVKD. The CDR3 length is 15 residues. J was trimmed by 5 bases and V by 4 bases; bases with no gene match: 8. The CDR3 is CATSDFPRDRETQYF. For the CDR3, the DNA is TGTGCCACCAGTGACTTCCCCCGGGACAGGGAGACCCAGTACTTC.